This T cell receptor beta chain is drawn from a study of T-cell memory formation after mild COVID-19 (dated by TCRdb to about 2021). Regarding the study in general: TCR sequence clusters from the two donors were found to be largely donor specific. In two donors, T-cell clones that expanded and contracted after mild COVID-19 were followed by sequencing TCRalpha and TCRbeta repertoires longitudinally. Two young, previously healthy adult volunteers made up the cohort, one male and one female. The study at large found these results: Only two mild cases were covered by the study, and larger cohorts that include severe cases with pre-infection samples were considered necessary. The detection of some responding clones in pre-infection memory suggests that pre-existing cross-reactive memory T cells joined the SARS-CoV-2 response. Clones that contracted from day 15 to 85 showed balanced CD4/CD8 phenotypes, whereas a second wave of clones that expanded from day 15 to 37 leaned towards CD4+. Contracting CD4+ clones were located mainly in the CM and EM memory subsets, whereas CD8+ clones were found to be enriched in EMRA. Whether the second-wave clones peaking on day 37 were SARS-CoV-2 specific was not confirmed.

This clonotype was picked up a small number of times. It lacks a known antigen. Per-base quality was not reported, and no clone a single base away is much larger than it. Ficoll-Paque density gradient centrifugation was used to isolate PBMCs. The sequencer was an Illumina NovaSeq 6000. TCRalpha and TCRbeta cDNA libraries were constructed by 5'RACE with constant-segment primers, with sample barcodes and unique molecular identifiers being introduced. RNA was extracted from every sample with Trizol reagent. Libraries were amplified in two PCR steps, with a second sample barcode and Illumina TruSeq adapters added in the second step. Sequencing of the libraries was done on an Illumina NovaSeq, producing 2 x 150 bp paired-end reads. Turning to the authors' computational methods: Reads were demultiplexed and collapsed into UMI-guided consensus sequences with migec v1.2.7. Using mixcr v2.1.11, UMI consensuses were aligned to TRA and TRB V and J templates and then assembled into clonotypes. A clonotype was counted as expanded or contracted only when both edgeR and NoisET called the clonotype significant, with the noise models trained on biological replicates. For edgeR calls, a false discovery rate-adjusted p below 0.01 and a log2 fold-change threshold of 1 were applied. As an exploratory analysis of dynamics, PCA with hierarchical clustering was applied to max-normalized trajectories of the 1000 most abundant clonotypes. Separately sequenced CD4+ and CD8+ repertoires were used to assign a CD4 or CD8 phenotype to each responding clone. The public reads were quality trimmed at Q25 with fastp and then assembled into clones with MiXCR by TCRdb, keeping productive beta chains. Each CDR3 protein appears once, grouped with its most common genes and DNA. These V and J calls derive from TCRdb rather than the authors' analysis. In all, the sample holds some 130,000 distinct CDR3 sequences, and over 15% of those were seen once. Together, the top ten hold approximately 5% of the sample.

CDR1 and CDR2, looked up from the germline V gene (reference sequence), are LGHDT and YNNKEL. The CDR3 measures 17 amino acids from cysteine to phenylalanine. The kept DNA is CDR3 alone, 51 bases in frame from the first base. Trimmed from V: 0 bases; trimmed from J: 8 bases; junction bases lacking a gene match: 11. The rearranged segments are TRBV3-1 and TRBJ2-1; the central 9 bases match TRBD2. This clonotype was obtained from a man in his late teens or twenties who had mild COVID-19 (a few samples of this study predate the infection). The sample titles of this study are shuffled in the database, so cell type and time point are left out; the donor was told from shared clones. The material sequenced was PBMCs or a T cell subset sorted from them (not recorded which). CDR3 loop: CASSQDMLRGGRYEQFF. The sequenced DNA: TGTGCCAGCAGCCAAGATATGTTGCGGGGGGGCCGTTATGAGCAGTTCTTC.